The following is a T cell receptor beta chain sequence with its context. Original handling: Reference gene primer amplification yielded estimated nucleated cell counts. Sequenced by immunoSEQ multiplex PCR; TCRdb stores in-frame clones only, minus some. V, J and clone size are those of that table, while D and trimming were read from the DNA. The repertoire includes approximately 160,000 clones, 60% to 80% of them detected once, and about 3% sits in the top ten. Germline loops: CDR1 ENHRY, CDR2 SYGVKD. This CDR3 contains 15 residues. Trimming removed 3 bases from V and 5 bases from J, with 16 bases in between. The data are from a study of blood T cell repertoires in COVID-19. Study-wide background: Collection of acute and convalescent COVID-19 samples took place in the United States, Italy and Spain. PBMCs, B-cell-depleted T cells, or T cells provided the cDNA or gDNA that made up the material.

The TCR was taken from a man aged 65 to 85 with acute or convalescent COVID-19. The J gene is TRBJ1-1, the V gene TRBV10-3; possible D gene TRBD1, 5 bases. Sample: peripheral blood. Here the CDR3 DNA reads TGTGCCATCAGTGAAGAATACAGGTTAGGGACTGAAGCTTTCTTT. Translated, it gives CAISEEYRLGTEAFF.